This note documents a single T cell receptor beta chain sequence. Its antigen is still unknown. Base-call qualities are not available, and no considerably larger clone is one nucleotide away. The collaborating institutions used their own protocols to collect whole blood in K2EDTA tubes. For TCRbeta analysis, collaborator samples were shipped as frozen whole blood, as isolated PBMCs, or as DNA extracted from either sample type. The data stem from a study of blood T cell repertoires in COVID-19 (dated by TCRdb to between 2020 and 2021). In terms of the full investigation: Samples covering the acute and convalescent phases of COVID-19 were provided by collaborators in the United States, Italy and Spain. The material from the prospective study consisted of cDNA or gDNA derived from T cells, B-cell-depleted T cells, or PBMCs. The dataset comprised deeply sampled blood TCRbeta repertoires from subjects exposed to, actively infected with, or recovered from COVID-19. The repertoires were released in a freely available public database meant as a resource for research on the immune response to SARS-CoV-2. The samples were drawn from two sources: the first 160 participants of the ongoing ImmuneRACE study, and some 1,300 subjects contributed by 6 global collaborators. A de-identified subject ID, COVID-19 status, age in years and sex were almost always included in the sample metadata. Where available, HLA class I and class II types were taken from metadata supplied by the sample provider and were not determined by assay-based typing. Study-level results and caveats: How much clinical and demographic metadata was included differed by source and by participant, and the metadata was provided uncurated.

Taken from the germline V gene, the CDR1 and CDR2 loops are LGHNT and FRNRAP. Inclusive of the bounding cysteine and phenylalanine, the CDR3 is 13 residues long. The entry retains the CDR3 DNA only, 39 bases that are in frame from base 1. V loses 5 bases of germline sequence and J loses 1 base, and the interval between the two ends is 8 bases. The immunoSEQ Assay, a bias-controlled multiplex PCR, was used to amplify TCRbeta CDR3 regions from genomic DNA. Regarding the original processing steps: The number of nucleated cells in each sample was estimated by amplification of reference gene primers within the assay. To quantify the absolute abundance of each unique TCRbeta CDR3 rearrangement, sequence reads were collapsed and filtered. For each sample, productive Simpson clonality was calculated as the square root of Simpson's diversity index over productive rearrangements. The table was pulled from immuneACCESS by TCRdb, which kept in-frame rearrangements only. Such tables lose some clones; where checked, under half of the loss comes from unresolved V genes, and the rest has no known cause. The V and J calls and the clone size are those of that table, but D and trimming were determined from the DNA. Within this sample are roughly 140,000 clones, with 87% of them counted one time only. Less than 4.5% of the sample is in the top ten clones.

The chain is made from TRBV12-5 and TRBJ1-1, with the D gene not confidently named. The receptor was derived from a woman aged 55 to 70 with active or convalescent COVID-19. Source material: peripheral blood. CDR3 protein: CASGLAENTEAFF. The DNA sequence is as follows: TGTGCTAGTGGTCTAGCCGAGAACACTGAAGCTTTCTTT.